These T cell receptor beta chains were read from a single sample in a study of beta chain features in type 1 diabetes. Assay used: immunoSEQ multiplex PCR; TCRdb lists only in-frame clones, some missing. The repertoire has 350,000 to 400,000 clones, approximately 16% of them found once; the top ten carry roughly 0.017%. The sequencing sample was made of naive CD4+ T cells from blood. The receptors were gathered from a woman between 18 and 29 years old in good health. The conserved cysteine and the conserved F or W are not part of the CDR3 here. Clone size is given for some rows only: seen once, a few or many times, or a class if the clone is expanded.

v_call | clone_size | cdr3_aa
TRBV4-1 | - | ASSPHWTDIQETQY
TRBV5-6 | few | ASSGGGMGETQY
TRBV29-1 | - | SAFPLLNTEAF
TRBV7-9 | - | ASSLEQGAGNQPQH
TRBV21-1 | - | ARRTGGNTEAF
TRBV15 | once | ATALTSTDTQY
TRBV30 | few | AWIMNTGELF
TRBV5-1 | - | ASSLTGNEQF
TRBV19 | - | ASSIRQGAREQY
TRBV5-6 | - | ASSLGGQGAMNQPQH
TRBV5-1 | - | ASSLGLADFTGELF
TRBV19 | few | ASSTSSGSYNEQF
TRBV4-2 | - | ASSPQSGSIDEQY
TRBV30 | - | AWGLAGNEQF
TRBV30 | - | AWGSTGFSYT
TRBV13 | few | ASSLLAVGTYGTDTQY